This TCR beta chain was sequenced in a study of long-term antiretroviral therapy in people with HIV. Points from the study as a whole: Relative to control repertoires, HIV repertoires exhibited narrower CDR3 length ranges. ART preceded a rise in diversity that nonetheless stayed lower than in transplant donor controls. Those clones which expanded before ART made up the dominant part of the repertoire at all time points.

Before they underwent DNA extraction, samples held roughly 0.95-11 million cryopreserved PBMC. Germline V gene sequence: CDR1 MDHEN, CDR2 SYDVKM. With 6 bases removed from V and 3 bases from J, the gap between germline ends came to 14 bases. This CDR3 has 15 amino acids. Note on this clone: Antigen unknown.

Run at survey level, the immunoSEQ assay was version v3.0. The table came from immunoSEQ multiplex PCR; TCRdb's copy has only in-frame clones and leaves some out. The data show about 24,000 clones, approximately 88% seen once. Sequences were derived from unsorted PBMCs, sampled 4.3 years after starting antiretroviral therapy. The TCR comes from a man in his thirties or forties with HIV. The chain is built from TRBV28 and TRBJ1-4; D is perhaps TRBD1 (6 bases). The DNA of the CDR3 is TGTGCCAGCAGCAATCCCGGGACACCTAATGAAAAACTGTTTTTT. Protein sequence: CASSNPGTPNEKLFF.